What follows are 22 T cell receptor beta chains derived from one specimen sequenced in a study of technical replicates of blood from a handful of donors (dated by TCRdb to 2016 to 2017). Library prep was done by the immunoSEQ multiplex PCR assay. Not all clones reach the TCRdb copy of this immuneACCESS table, which keeps in-frame sequences only. Checked studies attribute under half of the gap to unresolved V genes and leave the rest unexplained. The sample records approximately 81,000 clones, approximately 75% of which are singletons. In total, the top ten clones hold nearly 4% of the sample. The sequencing input was PBMCs. The origin of the receptors is a human donor in good health. Some clones in this sample may be carry-over from other donors' samples.

This clone was observed a single time. The V and J genes are TRBV30 and TRBJ2-7, with D tentatively TRBD1 (6 bases). Trimming took 5 bases from V and 3 from J, leaving 14 bases between them. This CDR3 region has 13 residues. The germline CDR1 and CDR2 sequences are GTSNPN and SVGIG (reference sequence). CDR3 DNA sequence: TGTGCCTGGGGCGACAGGTTTGGCTACGAGCAGTACTTC. Protein product: CAWGDRFGYEQYF.

V is TRBV19 and J is TRBJ2-5, with 8 bases identical to TRBD2. The J segment lost 5 bases and the V segment lost 8 bases, leaving 10 bases of the junction unmatched. Germline CDR1 is LNHDA and CDR2 is SQIVND (reference sequence). This CDR3 comprises 14 residues. The CDR3 DNA follows: TGTGCCAGTGGCAAAGAGGGACTAGGTGAGACCCAGTACTTC. Translation gives CASGKEGLGETQYF.

The chain has TRBV7-2 and TRBJ1-4; 9 nucleotides match TRBD1. The CDR3 loop spans 18 amino acids. With V trimmed by 1 base and J by 5 bases, 11 bases remained unmatched. Looked up from germline, CDR1 is SGHTA and CDR2 is FQGNSA. This chain's CDR3 is CASSLGGWAGTGNEKLFF. The CDR3 DNA reads TGTGCCAGCAGCTTAGGAGGGTGGGCCGGGACAGGGAATGAAAAACTGTTTTTT.

The chain is built from TRBV14 and TRBJ1-6; TRBD1 aligns across 11 bases. Trimming took 6 bases from V and 7 from J; bases not matched to a gene: 5. The CDR3 has 15 residues. Germline loops: CDR1 SGHDN, CDR2 FVKESK. The CDR3 protein is CASSEGDRGNSPLHF. The DNA of the CDR3 is TGTGCCAGCAGTGAGGGGGACAGGGGGAATTCACCCCTCCACTTT.

This clone was picked up a small number of times. The V gene is TRBV10-3, the J gene TRBJ1-6; D remains ambiguous. The CDR3 is made up of 14 amino acids. CDR1 and CDR2 from the germline V gene are ENHRY and SYGVKD. V was trimmed by 9 bases and J by 9 bases, leaving 18 bases between them. The CDR3 here is CAINREGVGSPLHF. The CDR3 DNA follows: TGTGCCATTAACCGGGAAGGCGTGGGTTCACCCCTCCACTTT.

The chain links TRBV28 to TRBJ2-3; tentative D call: TRBD1 (6 bases). V dropped 6 bases and J dropped 1 base, with 14 bases sitting between them. The CDR3 has 15 residues. From germline, CDR1 is MDHEN and CDR2 SYDVKM. CDR3 DNA sequence: TGTGCCAGCAGGGAAGCTCGGACAGGCACAGATACGCAGTATTTT. Amino acid sequence: CASREARTGTDTQYF.

The V gene is TRBV5-4, the J gene TRBJ2-7; 9 positions agree with TRBD2. The CDR3 is 15 residues long. The germline V gene encodes CDR1 SGHNT and CDR2 YYREEE (reference sequence). Trimming at V came to 2 bases and at J to 0 bases, leaving 3 bases not matched to a gene. This CDR3 is CASSLAGGFSYEQYF. As DNA, the CDR3 is TGTGCCAGCAGCTTAGCGGGAGGTTTCTCCTACGAGCAGTACTTC. Variable domain in full (rest from reference TRBV5-4 and TRBJ2-7): ETGVTQSPTHLIKTRGQQVTLRCSSQSGHNTVSWYQQALGQGPQFIFQYYREEENGRGNFPPRFSGLQFPNYSSELNVNALELDDSALYLCASSLAGGFSYEQYFGPGTRLTVT.

V gene TRBV30 combines with J gene TRBJ2-5, with D tentatively TRBD1 (6 bases). CDR1 and CDR2 (germline): GTSNPN, SVGIG (reference sequence). The V end lost 6 bases, the J end lost 1 base, and 6 bases lay between the germline ends. The CDR3 runs to 11 residues. The CDR3 region has the DNA TGTGCCTGCAGGGGCCAAGAGACCCAGTACTTC. It is translated as CACRGQETQYF. The whole variable domain, filled in from reference TRBV30 and TRBJ2-5, reads SQTIHQWPATLVQPVGSPLSLECTVEGTSNPNLYWYRQAAGRGLQLLFYSVGIGQISSEVPQNLSASRPQDRQFILSSKKLLLSDSGFYLCACRGQETQYFGPGTRLLVL.

The CDR3, as DNA: TGCGCCAGCAGCCAACCAGTTATGGGACTAGCGGGAGACTACGAGCAGTACTTC. Its translation is CASSQPVMGLAGDYEQYF. This chain uses TRBV4-1 with TRBJ2-7; 14 positions agree with TRBD2. Unmatched junction bases numbered 9, after V lost 2 bases and J lost 3 bases. This CDR3 region has 18 residues. Germline-derived CDR1 and CDR2 are MGHRA and YSYEKL.

The chain uses TRBV4-3 and TRBJ2-1, with D tentatively TRBD2 (6 bases). Germline V lookup: CDR1 LGHNA, CDR2 YSLEER. The CDR3 consists of 15 residues. The V end lost 4 bases, the J end lost 5 bases, and 15 bases lay between the germline ends. The CDR3 here is CASSLGTAPDNEQFF. The CDR3 DNA reads as TGCGCCAGCAGCCTAGGGACTGCCCCCGACAATGAGCAGTTCTTC.

The rearrangement joins TRBV7-8 to TRBJ1-1, with TRBD1 as a possible D gene (6 bases). This CDR3 spans 14 amino acids. With 5 bases removed from V and 8 bases from J, the gap between germline ends came to 18 bases. CDR1 and CDR2 from the germline V gene are SGHVS and FQNEAQ. CDR3 amino acids: CASSPEWGGQEAFF. Here the CDR3 DNA reads TGTGCCAGCAGCCCTGAATGGGGGGGCCAGGAAGCTTTCTTT.

The V gene is TRBV4-2, the J gene TRBJ2-7, with 10 bases fitting TRBD2. Germline V gives CDR1 LGHNA, CDR2 YNFKEQ. This CDR3 region has 15 residues. The ends lost 2 bases at V and 6 bases at J; junction bases unmatched: 7. This CDR3 reads CASSQRGLAGVEQYF. In DNA form, the CDR3 reads TGTGCCAGCAGCCAAAGGGGGCTAGCGGGAGTCGAGCAGTACTTC.

The rearrangement links TRBV7-6 to TRBJ1-3, with D maybe TRBD1 (6 bases). Trimming shortened V by 4 bases and J by 0 bases, and 13 bases separated the two germline ends. The CDR3 contains 16 residues. Germline CDR1 reads SGHVS; CDR2 reads FNYEAQ. The CDR3 loop reads CASSSTGSFSGNTIYF. The CDR3 nucleotides are TGTGCCAGCAGCTCGACAGGATCCTTCTCTGGAAACACCATATATTTT.

This chain uses TRBV4-3 with TRBJ2-1; D is perhaps TRBD1 (6 bases). The CDR3 is 16 residues long. Germline V gene data show CDR1 as LGHNA and CDR2 as YSLEER. Trimming took off 3 bases at V and 9 bases at J, with 21 bases between the two ends. DNA for the CDR3: TGCGCCAGCAGCCAGGGAACTAGGGGGATAAAGGGTGAGCAGTTCTTC. Residues: CASSQGTRGIKGEQFF.

The J gene is TRBJ2-7, the V gene TRBV5-4, with 11 bases aligning to TRBD2. After removal of 1 base from V and 0 bases from J, the junction contained 0 bases not matched to a gene. The germline V gene encodes CDR1 SGHNT and CDR2 YYREEE (reference sequence). This CDR3 has 15 residues. CDR3 in DNA: TGTGCCAGCAGCTTGACTAGCGGGAGCTCCTACGAGCAGTACTTC. It encodes CASSLTSGSSYEQYF.

The chain combines TRBV15 with TRBJ2-1, with D uncertain. This CDR3 spans 13 amino acids. CDR1 is LNHNV and CDR2 is YYDKDF in the germline V gene (reference sequence). The V end was cut by 0 bases, the J end by 9 bases, with 9 bases between. CDR3 region: CATSRDLVAEQFF. The CDR3 region has the DNA TGTGCCACCAGCAGAGACCTAGTTGCTGAGCAGTTCTTC.

The chain uses TRBV7-2 and TRBJ2-1; the match to TRBD2 covers 9 bases. CDR3 length: 13 amino acids. Germline-derived CDR1 and CDR2 are SGHTA and FQGNSA. The V and J ends lost 6 bases and 12 bases, in that order; junction bases with no gene match: 9. Here the CDR3 reads CASSSGAGGSQFF. The CDR3 DNA sequence: TGTGCCAGCAGTTCCGGCGCGGGGGGGTCGCAGTTCTTC. Based on the CDR3 plus reference TRBV7-2 and TRBJ2-1, the full variable domain is GAGVSQSPSNKVTEKGKDVELRCDPISGHTALYWYRQSLGQGLEFLIYFQGNSAPDKSGLPSDRFSAERTGGSVSTLTIQRTQQEDSAVYLCASSSGAGGSQFFGPGTRLTVL.

The J gene is TRBJ2-3, the V gene TRBV7-3; 14 bases match TRBD2. V shed 1 base and J 1 base; nucleotides not matched to a gene: 10. There are 20 residues in the CDR3. CDR1 is SGHTA, CDR2 FQGTGA, per germline. The CDR3 DNA reads as TGTGCCAGCAGCTTAAGACAGGGACTAGCGGGAGTATCCGGCACAGATACGCAGTATTTT. This codes for CASSLRQGLAGVSGTDTQYF.

The gene calls are TRBV28 and TRBJ2-1; 8 nucleotides agree with TRBD2. The trim removed 6 bases at V and 8 bases at J, leaving 15 bases unmatched. CDR1 and CDR2 (germline): MDHEN, SYDVKM. The CDR3 is 16 residues long. This CDR3 reads CASSPSGTREGYEQFF. DNA of the CDR3: TGTGCCAGCAGCCCCTCCGGGACTAGAGAGGGGTATGAGCAGTTCTTC.

V gene TRBV5-6 combines with J gene TRBJ2-5, with 7 bases lining up with TRBD2. The trim removed 3 bases at V and 1 base at J, leaving 3 bases unmatched. CDR3 length: 14 amino acids. CDR1 and CDR2 (germline): SGHDT, YYEEEE. This CDR3 is CASSSSGIQETQYF. The CDR3 DNA reads TGTGCCAGCAGCTCAAGCGGGATCCAAGAGACCCAGTACTTC.

The rearrangement links TRBV27 to TRBJ2-7, with TRBD2 identical over 11 bases. Looked up from germline, CDR1 is MNHEY and CDR2 is SMNVEV (reference sequence). V lost 5 bases to trimming and J lost 5 bases; unmatched junction nucleotides: 11. The CDR3 has 16 residues. The CDR3 DNA reads as TGTGCCAGCAGTCAAACCGGGGGACTAGCGGTCCACGAGCAGTACTTC. This translates into CASSQTGGLAVHEQYF.

The DNA for the CDR3 is TGCGCCAGCAGCCAAGATCGTGCGGGGGGCACCGGGGAGCTGTTTTTT. Protein: CASSQDRAGGTGELFF. This sequence joins TRBV4-3 and TRBJ2-2; 8 positions match TRBD2. Germline-derived CDR1 and CDR2 are LGHNA and YSLEER. The CDR3 is 16 residues long. With V trimmed by 0 bases and J by 4 bases, 4 bases remained unmatched.